This T cell receptor (beta chain) was found in a study of CD8 T cells in ankylosing spondylitis. This CDR3 region has 15 residues. Trimming took 5 bases from V and 1 from J, leaving 15 bases between them. Germline CDR1 and CDR2: SGHTA and FQGTGA. This clonotype was recorded many times. What it binds is unknown. TCRdb passed the 5' RACE reads through MiXCR, listing each CDR3 protein once. The table shows some 40,000 distinct CDR3 sequences, with under 13% occurring only once. Points from the study as a whole: Earlier reports found some motif variants in synovial fluid and blood in reactive arthritis. A TCR beta motif made of several highly homologous variants seemed typical of ankylosing spondylitis blood. Enrichment of disease-linked clones was reportedly significant in matched ankylosing spondylitis synovial fluid. Disease-linked clones were CD8+ and relatively rare in peripheral blood.

The chain combines TRBV7-3 with TRBJ2-7; no clear D. This TCR was sampled from a male donor with ankylosing spondylitis or in good health (not recorded which). Sequencing was performed on blood, either unsorted or a sorted T cell fraction (not recorded which). The CDR3 coding sequence is TGTGCCAGCAGCCCTCCCCGACCGACATCCTACGAGCAGTACTTC. Amino acids: CASSPPRPTSYEQYF.